This T cell receptor (beta chain) is from a study of shared clonotypes between healthy human individuals. Study-wide results and limits: Among donors, sharing of clonotypes was expected to be affected by sequencing depth. Sampling used blood alone; tissue repertoires probably differ.

As concerns this clone: The antigen remains undetermined.

Generated by immunoSEQ multiplex PCR, the TCRdb table keeps only in-frame clones and is missing some. The table lists about 530,000 clones, 90% to 96% of them singletons. Sequencing used naive CD4+ T cells sorted from blood. Sample subset: CD45RA+ positively selected. The source of this sequence is a woman aged 25 to 39 in good health.

This CDR3 is CASSPWDRASNQPQHF. For the CDR3, the DNA is TGTGCCAGTAGTCCATGGGACAGGGCTAGCAATCAGCCCCAGCATTTT. The chain carries TRBV19 and TRBJ1-5; 9 bases fit TRBD1. This CDR3 region has 16 residues. Per the germline V gene, CDR1 is LNHDA and CDR2 is SQIVND (reference sequence). Trimming cost V 5 bases and J 0 bases; bases outside gene matches: 5.